Sequencing of this T cell receptor beta chain was carried out in a study of cytotoxic CD8 clonotypes in ibrutinib-treated CLL. This clone has more than one count but fewer than ten. TCRdb keeps only in-frame clones here, not all; method: immunoSEQ multiplex PCR. Here the sample spans 90,000 to 95,000 clones, over 60% being singletons. The CDR3 is made up of 14 amino acids. Trimming removed 2 bases at V and 8 bases at J, with 15 bases between. Germline values: CDR1 MRHNA, CDR2 SNTAGT. V and J are TRBV6-4 and TRBJ1-2, with a tentative D call TRBD1 (5 bases). The sequence was obtained from a human donor with chronic lymphocytic leukemia. The specimen comprised PBMCs, sampled after 24 months of ibrutinib treatment. This CDR3 is CASSDDQGTGGYTF. In DNA form, the CDR3 reads TGTGCCAGCAGTGACGACCAGGGTACGGGGGGCTACACCTTC.